The rows below give T cell receptor beta chains drawn from one sample of a study of cytomegalovirus exposure and HLA in healthy donors. Profiled with immunoSEQ multiplex PCR; TCRdb holds only in-frame clones, not every one. This sample has some 150,000 clones, with around nine tenths found just once. Sample: PBMCs. The receptor source for this set is a woman in her 30s in good health and CMV-seronegative. The CDR3 runs from the conserved cysteine through the conserved F or W. D genes are given only for firm matches. Not every row has a clone size; where given, it reads once, few, many or a size class.

>TRBJ1-4|once|NA|13|TRBV5-8
TGTGCCAGCAGCGGGGGACTCGACGGGAAACTGTTTTTT
CASSGGLDGKLFF
>TRBJ2-2|NA|NA|16|TRBV30
TGTGCCTGGAGTGTCGAGGGCCTAAGGAACACCGGGGAGCTGTTTTTT
CAWSVEGLRNTGELFF
>TRBJ2-7|NA|NA|16|TRBV4-3
TGCGCCAGCAGCCAAGATATCGGGGGGCTGTCCTACGAGCAGTACTTC
CASSQDIGGLSYEQYF
>TRBJ1-1|few|TRBD1|15|TRBV12-5
TGTGCTAGTGGTTTGGCCCTGCAGGGGGTTGCTGAAGCTTTCTTT
CASGLALQGVAEAFF
>TRBJ1-5|NA|TRBD1|15|TRBV7-6
TGTGCCAGCAGCTGGGGGACAGGGTCGGCTCAGCCCCAGCATTTT
CASSWGTGSAQPQHF
>TRBJ2-7|NA|TRBD1|16|TRBV18
TGTGCCAGCTCACAGGCCGCGGGGACAGGGTTTTACGAGCAGTACTTC
CASSQAAGTGFYEQYF
>TRBJ2-1|NA|TRBD2|17|TRBV11-2
TGTGCCAGCAGCACCGGTTTGGGACTAGCGGGGGTCAATGAGCAGTTCTTC
CASSTGLGLAGVNEQFF
>TRBJ1-4|NA|NA|14|TRBV15
TGTGCCACCAGTCCTAGGGGTGACAATGAAAAACTGTTTTTT
CATSPRGDNEKLFF
>TRBJ2-1|NA|TRBD1|14|TRBV4-3
TGCGCCAGCAGCCAGGGACAGGGGGCGAGGGAGCAGTTCTTC
CASSQGQGAREQFF
>TRBJ1-1|NA|TRBD1|15|TRBV19
TGTGCCAGTAGTATTTTGGGACAGGGGTACACTGAAGCTTTCTTT
CASSILGQGYTEAFF
>TRBJ2-3|NA|NA|14|TRBV15
TGTGCCACCAGGGTCGGGGGTGACACAGATACGCAGTATTTT
CATRVGGDTDTQYF
>TRBJ2-7|NA|TRBD1|16|TRBV27
TGTGCCAGCAGTTTAGGTCCCGGGACAGAGGGGTACGAGCAGTACTTC
CASSLGPGTEGYEQYF
>TRBJ1-2|NA|NA|15|TRBV2
TGTGCCAGCAGTGAAGTCCAGGGGTCTAACTATGGCTACACCTTC
CASSEVQGSNYGYTF
>TRBJ2-2|NA|TRBD2|20|TRBV30
TGTGCCTGGACCCCGGGACTAGCGGGGGGAATTAATAAAGACACCGGGGAGCTGTTTTTT
CAWTPGLAGGINKDTGELFF
>TRBJ2-5|NA|NA|13|TRBV7-7
TGTGCTAGCAGCTTACAGGTACAAGAGACCCAGTACTTC
CASSLQVQETQYF
>TRBJ1-2|NA|TRBD1|12|TRBV29-1
TGCAGCGTGCAGGGGGTCGGTCCTGGCTACACCTTC
CSVQGVGPGYTF
>TRBJ2-7|NA|NA|14|TRBV6-5
TGTGCCAGCTCGGGACATTCCTTCTCCTACGAGCAGTACTTC
CASSGHSFSYEQYF
>TRBJ2-3|NA|TRBD1|16|TRBV5-1
TGCGCCAGCAGCCGACGATGGACAGGGAGCACAGATACGCAGTATTTT
CASSRRWTGSTDTQYF
>TRBJ1-1|NA|NA|15|TRBV29-1
TGCAGCGTTGAAGACCCACCAGGGCTGAACACTGAAGCTTTCTTT
CSVEDPPGLNTEAFF
>TRBJ2-3|NA|TRBD2|16|TRBV5-1
TGCGCCAGCAGCTCCCTACTAGCGGGGGGCACAGATACGCAGTATTTT
CASSSLLAGGTDTQYF
>TRBJ2-3|NA|TRBD2|17|TRBV5-4
TGTGCCAGCAGCTTGGCCCCTAGCGGGGGGAGTCGGGATACGCAGTATTTT
CASSLAPSGGSRDTQYF
>TRBJ1-2|NA|TRBD1|13|TRBV5-4
TGTGCCAGCAGCCCCCGGGACAGGGGTGGCTACACCTTC
CASSPRDRGGYTF
>TRBJ2-7|NA|TRBD1|14|TRBV11-2
TGTGCCAGCAGCTTCACAGGGGGCAGCTACGAGCAGTACTTC
CASSFTGGSYEQYF
>TRBJ1-4|NA|NA|15|TRBV7-2
TGTGCCAGCAGCTTGCACGGTGCAACTAATGAAAAACTGTTTTTT
CASSLHGATNEKLFF
>TRBJ1-2|NA|TRBD1|15|TRBV2
TGTGCCAGCACTCTTACAGGGGGCTCTAACTATGGCTACACCTTC
CASTLTGGSNYGYTF
>TRBJ1-1|few|TRBD1|13|TRBV7-9
TGTGCCAGCAGCTTTACGGGACAGCCTGAAGCTTTCTTT
CASSFTGQPEAFF
>TRBJ2-7|NA|TRBD1|15|TRBV7-8
TGTGCCAGCAGCTCGTTTAACAGGGGGCGAAGCGAGCAGTACTTC
CASSSFNRGRSEQYF
>TRBJ2-1|NA|NA|15|TRBV18
TGTGCCAGCTCACCCGTCGGGAGTACAATCGATGAGCAGTTCTTC
CASSPVGSTIDEQFF
>TRBJ2-5|NA|TRBD2|14|TRBV5-1
TGCGCCAGCAGCATAGGACTAGTCGATGCGACCCAGTACTTC
CASSIGLVDATQYF
>TRBJ1-2|few|NA|12|TRBV2
TGTGCCAGCAGTGAAGGGCTCTATGGCTACACCTTC
CASSEGLYGYTF
>TRBJ2-6|once|NA|13|TRBV5-4
TGTGCCAGTCAGACGCGGTCGGCCAACGTCCTGACTTTC
CASQTRSANVLTF
>TRBJ2-3|NA|NA|18|TRBV7-9
TGTGCCAGCAGCTTAGTCCCTTTCAGGGGCCGCGCGACAGATACGCAGTATTTT
CASSLVPFRGRATDTQYF
>TRBJ2-7|NA|NA|15|TRBV15
TGTGCCACCAGCAGAGGGTCGGACAGCTCCTACGAGCAGTACTTC
CATSRGSDSSYEQYF
>TRBJ2-1|NA|NA|13|TRBV10-1
TGCGCCAGCAGTGAGTCGGGAGAAGGGGAGCAGTTCTTC
CASSESGEGEQFF
>TRBJ1-2|NA|NA|14|TRBV29-1
TGCAGCGTTGACCTACAGGGTGGGGTGGATGGCTACACCTTC
CSVDLQGGVDGYTF
>TRBJ2-2|NA|TRBD1|14|TRBV30
TGTGCCTGGAGTGAGAGGTCAGGGGGAGGGGAGCTGTTTTTT
CAWSERSGGGELFF
>TRBJ1-6|NA|NA|15|TRBV6-6
TGTGCCAGCGGACCCTCGGCGGGGCGTAATTCACCCCTCCACTTT
CASGPSAGRNSPLHF
>TRBJ2-4|NA|NA|16|TRBV5-1
TGCGCCAGCAGCTCGGAAGGGGATTTGGGCAAAAACATTCAGTACTTC
CASSSEGDLGKNIQYF
>TRBJ2-3|NA|NA|13|TRBV7-6
TGTGCCAGCAGCCCCCGAGAACTAGATACGCAGTATTTT
CASSPRELDTQYF
>TRBJ1-6|many|TRBD1|14|TRBV4-2
TGTGCCAGCAGACCGGACAGGAGTAATTCACCCCTCCACTTT
CASRPDRSNSPLHF
>TRBJ1-1|NA|TRBD1|13|TRBV25-1
TGTGCCAGCAGCCGGGACAGCCACGCTGAAGCTTTCTTT
CASSRDSHAEAFF
>TRBJ1-1|NA|TRBD1|15|TRBV5-1
TGCGCCAGCAGCGTCGCCGGGACAGGCACCACTGAAGCTTTCTTT
CASSVAGTGTTEAFF
>TRBJ1-1|NA|NA|11|TRBV2
TGTGCCAGCAGCCTAGGCACTGAAGCTTTCTTT
CASSLGTEAFF
>TRBJ2-7|NA|NA|14|TRBV5-6
TGTGCCAGCAGCTTGGTCGGTCAGGGCCACGAGCAGTACTTC
CASSLVGQGHEQYF
>TRBJ2-1|NA|TRBD2|16|TRBV5-6
TGTGCCAGCAGCTTGGGACTAGCGGGGGGGTACAATGAGCAGTTCTTC
CASSLGLAGGYNEQFF
>TRBJ1-2|NA|NA|11|TRBV7-2
TGTGCCAGCAGCTTGGCGGGGGGCTACACCTTC
CASSLAGGYTF
>TRBJ1-2|NA|NA|13|TRBV2
TGTGCCAGCGCCCCGGGAGAGGAGTCTGGCTACACCTTC
CASAPGEESGYTF
>TRBJ2-3|NA|TRBD2|14|TRBV29-1
TGCAGCGTTGAAGGAGGCGGGGGGGGTGATACGCAGTATTTT
CSVEGGGGGDTQYF
>TRBJ2-1|NA|NA|12|TRBV6-5
TGTGCCAGCAGTTACGGACAGACCGAGCAGTTCTTC
CASSYGQTEQFF
>TRBJ1-1|NA|NA|15|TRBV15
TGTGCCACCAGCAGAGATCCAGGGGCGGCCACTGAAGCTTTCTTT
CATSRDPGAATEAFF
>TRBJ1-1|NA|NA|15|TRBV2
TGTGCCAGCAGCGGACTCGAAGGGTTGGGTTCTGAAGCTTTCTTT
CASSGLEGLGSEAFF
>TRBJ1-6|once|NA|17|TRBV19
TGTGCCAGTAGTATAGGTGGGACGGGACACTCCGGTTCACCCCTCCACTTT
CASSIGGTGHSGSPLHF
>TRBJ2-5|NA|NA|13|TRBV2
TGTGCCAGCACGGCCTACCGGGAAACGGCCCAGTACTTC
CASTAYRETAQYF